These T cell receptor beta chains were read from a single sample in a study of blood T cell repertoires in COVID-19. Generated by immunoSEQ multiplex PCR, the TCRdb table keeps only in-frame clones and is missing some. This repertoire shows about 240,000 clones, 82% found once; its top ten account for around 12%. The sequenced material came from peripheral blood. The receptors derive from a woman aged 55 to 70 with active or convalescent COVID-19. CDR3s include the opening cysteine and the closing phenylalanine or tryptophan. The order of the fields is J gene, clone size, D gene, V gene, CDR3 protein, CDR3 DNA. The D gene is left open where the match is weak. Size is stated for part of the rows, as once, few or many counts, or as a class when the clone is expanded.

j_call: TRBJ1-5; clone_size: few; d_call: -; v_call: TRBV7-6; cdr3_aa: CASSLEAPGFNQPQHF; cdr3_nt: TGTGCCAGCAGCCTTGAGGCCCCGGGATTCAATCAGCCCCAGCATTTT
j_call: TRBJ2-1; clone_size: -; d_call: TRBD2; v_call: TRBV5-1; cdr3_aa: CASSLTSLNEQFF; cdr3_nt: TGCGCCAGCAGCCTGACTAGCCTCAATGAGCAGTTCTTC
j_call: TRBJ1-2; clone_size: -; d_call: -; v_call: TRBV5-8; cdr3_aa: CASSLARQGHYGYTF; cdr3_nt: TGTGCCAGCAGCTTGGCCCGGCAGGGGCATTATGGCTACACCTTC
j_call: TRBJ2-1; clone_size: once; d_call: -; v_call: TRBV29-1; cdr3_aa: CSVGSSYNEQFF; cdr3_nt: TGCAGCGTTGGTAGCAGCTACAATGAGCAGTTCTTC
j_call: TRBJ2-2; clone_size: -; d_call: TRBD2; v_call: TRBV12-5; cdr3_aa: CATTNPGLAGVGELFF; cdr3_nt: TGTGCTACCACAAACCCGGGACTAGCGGGGGTTGGGGAGCTGTTTTTT
j_call: TRBJ1-1; clone_size: -; d_call: TRBD1; v_call: TRBV2; cdr3_aa: CASRIPDRGGGRGTEAFF; cdr3_nt: TGTGCCAGCAGGATTCCGGACAGGGGTGGTGGGAGGGGCACTGAAGCTTTCTTT
j_call: TRBJ1-5; clone_size: -; d_call: -; v_call: TRBV7-8; cdr3_aa: CASSLGPDQPQHF; cdr3_nt: TGTGCCAGCAGCTTAGGGCCAGATCAGCCCCAGCATTTT
j_call: TRBJ1-4; clone_size: -; d_call: -; v_call: TRBV6-5; cdr3_aa: CASRDSEKLFF; cdr3_nt: TGTGCCAGCAGAGACAGTGAAAAACTGTTTTTT
j_call: TRBJ2-3; clone_size: -; d_call: -; v_call: TRBV19; cdr3_aa: CSAGSTSTDTQYF; cdr3_nt: TGTTCCGCGGGGTCCACTAGCACAGATACGCAGTATTTT
j_call: TRBJ2-2; clone_size: -; d_call: TRBD2; v_call: TRBV6-6; cdr3_aa: CASSSGGRTGELFF; cdr3_nt: TGTGCCAGCAGCAGCGGGGGGCGCACCGGGGAGCTGTTTTTT
j_call: TRBJ1-2; clone_size: few; d_call: TRBD1; v_call: TRBV5-1; cdr3_aa: CASSSSTGTGDGYTF; cdr3_nt: TGCGCCAGCAGCAGCTCAACCGGGACAGGGGACGGCTACACCTTC
j_call: TRBJ2-5; clone_size: -; d_call: -; v_call: TRBV7-2; cdr3_aa: CASSLGGWGQETQYF; cdr3_nt: TGTGCCAGCAGCTTAGGGGGCTGGGGTCAAGAGACCCAGTACTTC
j_call: TRBJ1-1; clone_size: -; d_call: -; v_call: TRBV7-9; cdr3_aa: CASSPPRWTAEAFF; cdr3_nt: TGTGCCAGCAGCCCCCCCCGTTGGACAGCGGAAGCTTTCTTT
j_call: TRBJ1-6; clone_size: -; d_call: TRBD1; v_call: TRBV30; cdr3_aa: CAWSGGRGRTYNSPLHF; cdr3_nt: TGTGCCTGGAGTGGTGGCAGGGGGCGTACCTATAATTCACCCCTCCACTTT
j_call: TRBJ2-5; clone_size: -; d_call: -; v_call: TRBV13; cdr3_aa: CASSLRTNRRETQYF; cdr3_nt: TGTGCCAGCAGCTTAAGGACAAATAGGCGAGAGACCCAGTACTTC
j_call: TRBJ2-2; clone_size: once; d_call: -; v_call: TRBV5-1; cdr3_aa: CASSLEVLGQTGELFF; cdr3_nt: TGCGCCAGCAGCTTGGAGGTTTTGGGGCAAACCGGGGAGCTGTTTTTT
j_call: TRBJ1-3; clone_size: -; d_call: -; v_call: TRBV6-5; cdr3_aa: CASTGGSGSGNTIYF; cdr3_nt: TGTGCCAGCACTGGGGGGTCAGGTTCTGGAAACACCATATATTTT
j_call: TRBJ2-1; clone_size: -; d_call: TRBD1; v_call: TRBV18; cdr3_aa: CASSPVTGGRGEQFF; cdr3_nt: TGTGCCAGCTCACCGGTAACAGGGGGCAGGGGTGAGCAGTTCTTC
j_call: TRBJ1-2; clone_size: -; d_call: TRBD1; v_call: TRBV2; cdr3_aa: CASSLRQGQLRGYTF; cdr3_nt: TGTGCCAGCAGTCTTCGACAGGGCCAACTCAGGGGCTACACCTTC
j_call: TRBJ2-2; clone_size: once; d_call: -; v_call: TRBV2; cdr3_aa: CASSNRQAGELFF; cdr3_nt: TGTGCCAGCAGTAACCGACAGGCCGGGGAGCTGTTTTTT
j_call: TRBJ2-2; clone_size: -; d_call: TRBD1; v_call: TRBV6-6; cdr3_aa: CASRWGQGAGTGELFF; cdr3_nt: TGTGCCAGCAGGTGGGGACAGGGGGCAGGCACCGGGGAGCTGTTTTTT
j_call: TRBJ1-2; clone_size: -; d_call: -; v_call: TRBV29-1; cdr3_aa: CSVKGRGNSNYGYTF; cdr3_nt: TGCAGCGTGAAGGGCAGGGGAAACTCTAACTATGGCTACACCTTC
j_call: TRBJ1-1; clone_size: -; d_call: -; v_call: TRBV27; cdr3_aa: CASSRRGGLAEAFF; cdr3_nt: TGTGCCAGCAGCCGGAGGGGGGGCTTAGCTGAAGCTTTCTTT
j_call: TRBJ2-5; clone_size: -; d_call: TRBD2; v_call: TRBV7-2; cdr3_aa: CASSLPLLGGGAQETQYF; cdr3_nt: TGTGCCAGCAGCCTCCCTCTTCTAGGCGGGGGGGCCCAAGAGACCCAGTACTTC
j_call: TRBJ2-3; clone_size: -; d_call: -; v_call: TRBV12-3/TRBV12-4; cdr3_aa: CASTGNTDTQYF; cdr3_nt: TGTGCCAGCACCGGGAACACAGATACGCAGTATTTT
j_call: TRBJ2-7; clone_size: -; d_call: -; v_call: TRBV21-1; cdr3_aa: CASSTTGAHYEQYF; cdr3_nt: TGTGCCAGCAGCACTACAGGGGCCCACTACGAGCAGTACTTC
j_call: TRBJ1-2; clone_size: -; d_call: -; v_call: TRBV2; cdr3_aa: CASERRSGTYGYTF; cdr3_nt: TGTGCCAGCGAGCGCAGGAGCGGGACCTATGGCTACACCTTC
j_call: TRBJ1-6; clone_size: -; d_call: -; v_call: TRBV14; cdr3_aa: CASSQVQDSPLHF; cdr3_nt: TGTGCCAGCAGCCAAGTTCAGGATTCACCCCTCCACTTT
j_call: TRBJ2-1; clone_size: -; d_call: TRBD2; v_call: TRBV29-1; cdr3_aa: CSAEGGGYNEQFF; cdr3_nt: TGCAGCGCCGAGGGCGGGGGGTACAATGAGCAGTTCTTC
j_call: TRBJ1-2; clone_size: -; d_call: TRBD1; v_call: TRBV27; cdr3_aa: CASGSGTGGNYGYTF; cdr3_nt: TGTGCCAGCGGATCCGGGACAGGGGGCAACTATGGCTACACCTTC
j_call: TRBJ1-3; clone_size: few; d_call: -; v_call: TRBV30; cdr3_aa: CAKTDRNSGNTIYF; cdr3_nt: TGTGCCAAGACAGACAGGAACTCTGGAAACACCATATATTTT
j_call: TRBJ2-3; clone_size: many; d_call: TRBD2; v_call: TRBV6-5; cdr3_aa: CASSYGGGTDTQYF; cdr3_nt: TGTGCCAGCAGTTACGGGGGGGGCACAGATACGCAGTATTTT
j_call: TRBJ2-5; clone_size: once; d_call: -; v_call: TRBV9; cdr3_aa: CASSVGAQRETQYF; cdr3_nt: TGTGCCAGCAGCGTAGGGGCCCAAAGGGAGACCCAGTACTTC
j_call: TRBJ2-3; clone_size: -; d_call: TRBD2; v_call: TRBV7-2; cdr3_aa: CASSLRSSGGDTQYF; cdr3_nt: TGTGCCAGCAGCTTAAGGTCTAGCGGAGGGGATACGCAGTATTTT
j_call: TRBJ1-2; clone_size: once; d_call: TRBD1; v_call: TRBV27; cdr3_aa: CASSLFGGRGSGYTF; cdr3_nt: TGTGCCAGCAGTTTATTCGGGGGCAGGGGGAGCGGCTACACCTTC
j_call: TRBJ1-5; clone_size: -; d_call: -; v_call: TRBV19; cdr3_aa: CASALGGGNQPQHF; cdr3_nt: TGTGCCAGTGCCCTGGGAGGCGGCAATCAGCCCCAGCATTTT
j_call: TRBJ2-1; clone_size: -; d_call: TRBD1; v_call: TRBV11-2; cdr3_aa: CASSSPGTGGFF; cdr3_nt: TGTGCCAGCAGCTCTCCCGGGACAGGGGGGTTCTTC
j_call: TRBJ1-6; clone_size: -; d_call: TRBD1; v_call: TRBV7-3; cdr3_aa: CASSSQGQGVLSYNSPLHF; cdr3_nt: TGTGCCAGCAGCTCCCAGGGACAGGGGGTTTTATCCTATAATTCACCCCTCCACTTT
j_call: TRBJ1-2; clone_size: -; d_call: -; v_call: TRBV27; cdr3_aa: CASSFLGGADGYTF; cdr3_nt: TGTGCCAGCAGTTTCCTCGGGGGTGCCGATGGCTACACCTTC
j_call: TRBJ1-2; clone_size: few; d_call: TRBD1; v_call: TRBV7-2; cdr3_aa: CASSLAQGVRADGYTF; cdr3_nt: TGTGCCAGCAGCTTAGCACAGGGGGTTCGTGCGGATGGCTACACCTTC
j_call: TRBJ1-1; clone_size: once; d_call: -; v_call: TRBV6-2/TRBV6-3; cdr3_aa: CASSPPRDTYEAFF; cdr3_nt: TGTGCCAGCAGTCCACCCCGGGACACCTATGAAGCTTTCTTT
j_call: TRBJ2-7; clone_size: -; d_call: -; v_call: TRBV7-9; cdr3_aa: CASSLAGGTGLF; cdr3_nt: TGTGCCAGCAGCTTAGCGGGAGGGACAGGCCTCTTC
j_call: TRBJ2-5; clone_size: -; d_call: TRBD2; v_call: TRBV14; cdr3_aa: CASSQDQRGGLGTQYF; cdr3_nt: TGTGCCAGCAGCCAAGATCAACGGGGGGGCCTCGGGACCCAGTACTTC
j_call: TRBJ2-2; clone_size: -; d_call: -; v_call: TRBV6-5; cdr3_aa: CASSLGHRNTGELFF; cdr3_nt: TGTGCCAGCAGTCTCGGACACCGAAACACCGGGGAGCTGTTTTTT
j_call: TRBJ1-1; clone_size: once; d_call: TRBD1; v_call: TRBV5-1; cdr3_aa: CASSLGGTANTEAFF; cdr3_nt: TGCGCCAGCAGCTTGGGGGGGACAGCGAACACTGAAGCTTTCTTT
j_call: TRBJ1-3; clone_size: -; d_call: -; v_call: TRBV6-5; cdr3_aa: CASSYSYGGAGNTIYF; cdr3_nt: TGTGCCAGCAGTTACTCCTACGGCGGAGCTGGAAACACCATATATTTT
j_call: TRBJ1-4; clone_size: -; d_call: TRBD1; v_call: TRBV6-5; cdr3_aa: CASSSGQGQEKLFF; cdr3_nt: TGTGCCAGCAGCTCGGGACAGGGGCAGGAAAAACTGTTTTTT
j_call: TRBJ1-2; clone_size: -; d_call: -; v_call: TRBV19; cdr3_aa: CASSTLQGWRRGYTF; cdr3_nt: TGTGCCAGTAGTACCCTTCAAGGGTGGAGGCGAGGCTACACCTTC
j_call: TRBJ2-7; clone_size: -; d_call: TRBD1; v_call: TRBV2; cdr3_aa: CASSRDRGTYEQYF; cdr3_nt: TGTGCCAGCAGCCGGGACAGGGGCACCTACGAGCAGTACTTC
j_call: TRBJ1-4; clone_size: once; d_call: TRBD1; v_call: TRBV27; cdr3_aa: CASSLNRGATNEKLFF; cdr3_nt: TGTGCCAGCAGTCTGAACAGGGGAGCAACTAATGAAAAACTGTTTTTT
j_call: TRBJ2-7; clone_size: -; d_call: -; v_call: TRBV5-5; cdr3_aa: CASSLWASVPPYEQYF; cdr3_nt: TGTGCCAGCAGCTTGTGGGCTAGCGTACCTCCCTACGAGCAGTACTTC
j_call: TRBJ1-6; clone_size: -; d_call: -; v_call: TRBV27; cdr3_aa: CASSLQGGNSPLHF; cdr3_nt: TGTGCCAGCAGTTTACAGGGAGGAAATTCACCCCTCCACTTT
j_call: TRBJ2-2; clone_size: -; d_call: -; v_call: TRBV5-4; cdr3_aa: CASSLGLPTNTGELFF; cdr3_nt: TGTGCCAGCAGCTTGGGACTACCCACGAACACCGGGGAGCTGTTTTTT
j_call: TRBJ2-3; clone_size: -; d_call: TRBD2; v_call: TRBV7-2; cdr3_aa: CASSLAGGASTDTQYF; cdr3_nt: TGTGCCAGCAGCTTAGCCGGGGGGGCTAGCACAGATACGCAGTATTTT